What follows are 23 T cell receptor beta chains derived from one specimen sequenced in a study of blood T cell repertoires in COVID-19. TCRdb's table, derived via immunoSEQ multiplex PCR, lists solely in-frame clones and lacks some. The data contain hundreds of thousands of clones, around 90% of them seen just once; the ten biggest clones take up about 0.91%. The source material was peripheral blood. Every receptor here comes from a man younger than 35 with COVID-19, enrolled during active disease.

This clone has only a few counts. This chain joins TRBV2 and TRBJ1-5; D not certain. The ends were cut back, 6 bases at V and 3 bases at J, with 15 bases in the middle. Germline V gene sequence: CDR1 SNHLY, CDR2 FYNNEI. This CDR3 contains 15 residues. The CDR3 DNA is TGTGCCAGCAGGGCCGACAAAGGTTTCAATCAGCCCCAGCATTTT. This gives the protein CASRADKGFNQPQHF.

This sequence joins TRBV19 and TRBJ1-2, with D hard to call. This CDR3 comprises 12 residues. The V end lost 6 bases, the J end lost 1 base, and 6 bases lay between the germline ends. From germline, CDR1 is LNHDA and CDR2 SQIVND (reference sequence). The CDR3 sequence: CASSPGNYGYTF. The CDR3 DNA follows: TGTGCCAGTAGCCCGGGTAACTATGGCTACACCTTC.

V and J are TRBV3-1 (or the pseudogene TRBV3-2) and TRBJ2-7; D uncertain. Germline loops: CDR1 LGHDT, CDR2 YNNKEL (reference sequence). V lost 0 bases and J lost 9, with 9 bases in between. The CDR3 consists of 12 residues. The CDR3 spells CASSQDGSGQYF. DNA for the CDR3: TGTGCCAGCAGCCAAGATGGTTCCGGGCAGTACTTC.

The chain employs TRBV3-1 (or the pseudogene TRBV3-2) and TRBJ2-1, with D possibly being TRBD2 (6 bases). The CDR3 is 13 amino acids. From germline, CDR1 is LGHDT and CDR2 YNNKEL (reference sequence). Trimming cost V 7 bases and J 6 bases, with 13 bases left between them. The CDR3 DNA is TGTGCCAGCAAGGGAGGAGCCTCCAATGAGCAGTTCTTC. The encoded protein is CASKGGASNEQFF.

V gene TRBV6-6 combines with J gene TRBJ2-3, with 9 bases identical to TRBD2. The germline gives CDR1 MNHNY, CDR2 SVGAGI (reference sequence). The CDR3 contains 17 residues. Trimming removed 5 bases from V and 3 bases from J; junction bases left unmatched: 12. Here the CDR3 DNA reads TGTGCCAGCAGTCCCCAGCGGGGGGCTGGTCGAACAGATACGCAGTATTTT. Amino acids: CASSPQRGAGRTDTQYF.

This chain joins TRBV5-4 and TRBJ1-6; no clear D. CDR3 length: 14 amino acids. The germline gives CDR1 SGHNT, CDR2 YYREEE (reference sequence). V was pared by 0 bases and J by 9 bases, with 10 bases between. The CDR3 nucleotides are TGTGCCAGCAGCTTGGGTCGTCTGAGTTCACCCCTCCACTTT. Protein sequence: CASSLGRLSSPLHF.

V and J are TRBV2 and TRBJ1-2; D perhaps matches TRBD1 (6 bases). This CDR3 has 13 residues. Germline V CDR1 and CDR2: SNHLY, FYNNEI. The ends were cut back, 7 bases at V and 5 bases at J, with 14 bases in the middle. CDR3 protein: CASMGAETYGYTF. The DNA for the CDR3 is TGTGCCAGCATGGGGGCAGAGACTTATGGCTACACCTTC.

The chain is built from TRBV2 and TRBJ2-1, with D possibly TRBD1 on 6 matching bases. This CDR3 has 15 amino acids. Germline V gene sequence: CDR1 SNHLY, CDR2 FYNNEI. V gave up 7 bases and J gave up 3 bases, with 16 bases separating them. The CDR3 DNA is TGTGCCAGCATCCCCCGGGACACCTACTACAATGAGCAGTTCTTC. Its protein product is CASIPRDTYYNEQFF.

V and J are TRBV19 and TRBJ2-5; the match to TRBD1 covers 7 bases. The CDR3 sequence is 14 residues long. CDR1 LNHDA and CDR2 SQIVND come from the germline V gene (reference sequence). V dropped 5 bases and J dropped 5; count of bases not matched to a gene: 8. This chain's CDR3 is CASSYTGVAETQYF. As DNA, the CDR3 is TGTGCCAGTAGTTATACAGGGGTGGCCGAGACCCAGTACTTC.

The CDR3 protein is CASSVTTGIGEKLFF. DNA of the CDR3: TGCGCCAGCAGCGTCACCACAGGGATTGGAGAAAAACTGTTTTTT. The V gene is TRBV5-1, the J gene TRBJ1-4; possibly TRBD1 for D (6 bases). The germline gives CDR1 SGHRS, CDR2 YFSETQ. The CDR3 runs 15 residues. V was pared by 4 bases and J by 8 bases, with 18 bases between.

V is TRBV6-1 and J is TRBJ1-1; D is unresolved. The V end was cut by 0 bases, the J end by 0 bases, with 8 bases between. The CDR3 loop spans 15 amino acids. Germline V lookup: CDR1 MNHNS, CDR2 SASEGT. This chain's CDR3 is CASSEAGGMNTEAFF. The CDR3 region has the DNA TGTGCCAGCAGTGAAGCGGGAGGGATGAACACTGAAGCTTTCTTT.

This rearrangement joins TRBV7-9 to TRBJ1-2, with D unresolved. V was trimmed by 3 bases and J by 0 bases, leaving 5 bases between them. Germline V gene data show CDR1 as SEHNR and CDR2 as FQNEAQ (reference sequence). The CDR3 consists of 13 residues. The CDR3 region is CASSFLSNYGYTF. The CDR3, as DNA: TGTGCCAGCAGCTTCCTATCTAACTATGGCTACACCTTC.

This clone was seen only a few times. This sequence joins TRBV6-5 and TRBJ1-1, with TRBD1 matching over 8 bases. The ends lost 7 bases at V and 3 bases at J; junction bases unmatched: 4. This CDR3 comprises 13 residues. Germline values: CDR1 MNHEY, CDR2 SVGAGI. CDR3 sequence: CASKRQGYTEAFF. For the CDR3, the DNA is TGTGCCAGCAAAAGACAGGGGTACACTGAAGCTTTCTTT.

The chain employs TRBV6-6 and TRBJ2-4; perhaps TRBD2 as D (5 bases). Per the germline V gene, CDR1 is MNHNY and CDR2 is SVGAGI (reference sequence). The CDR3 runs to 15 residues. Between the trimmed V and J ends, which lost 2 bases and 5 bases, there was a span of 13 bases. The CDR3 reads CASSYGQEVENIQYF. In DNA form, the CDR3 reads TGTGCCAGCAGTTACGGGCAGGAGGTGGAAAACATTCAGTACTTC.

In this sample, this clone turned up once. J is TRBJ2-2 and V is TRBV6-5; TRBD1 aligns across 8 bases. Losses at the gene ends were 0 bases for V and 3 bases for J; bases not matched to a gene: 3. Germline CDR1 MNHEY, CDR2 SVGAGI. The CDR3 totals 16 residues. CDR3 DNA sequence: TGTGCCAGCAGTTACTCTAGGACAGGGTACACCGGGGAGCTGTTTTTT. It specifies CASSYSRTGYTGELFF.

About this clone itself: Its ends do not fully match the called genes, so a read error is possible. CDR3 nucleotide sequence: TGTGCCAGCACCTTAGGGGAGGGATACAATGAGCAGTTCTTC. The encoded protein is CASTLGEGYNEQFF. The genes are TRBV7-9 and TRBJ2-1, with 7 bases matching TRBD2. Germline-derived CDR1 and CDR2 are SEHNR and FQNEAQ (reference sequence). This CDR3 comprises 14 residues.

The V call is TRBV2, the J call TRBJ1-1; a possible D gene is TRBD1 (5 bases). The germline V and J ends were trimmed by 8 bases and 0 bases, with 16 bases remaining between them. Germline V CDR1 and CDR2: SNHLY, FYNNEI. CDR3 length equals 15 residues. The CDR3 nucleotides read TGTGCCAGCTCCTTCGGGGGGACGATGAACACTGAAGCTTTCTTT. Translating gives CASSFGGTMNTEAFF. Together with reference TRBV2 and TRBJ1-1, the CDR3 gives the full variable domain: EPEVTQTPSHQVTQMGQEVILRCVPISNHLYFYWYRQILGQKVEFLVSFYNNEISEKSEIFDDQFSVERPDGSNFTLKIRSTKLEDSAMYFCASSFGGTMNTEAFFGQGTRLTVV.

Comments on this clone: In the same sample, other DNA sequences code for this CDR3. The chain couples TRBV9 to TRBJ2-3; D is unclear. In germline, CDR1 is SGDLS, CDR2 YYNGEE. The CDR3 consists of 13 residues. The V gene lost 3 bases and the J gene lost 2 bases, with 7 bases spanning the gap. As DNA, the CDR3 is TGTGCCAGCAGCGCCCTCTCCACAGATACGCAGTATTTT. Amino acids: CASSALSTDTQYF.

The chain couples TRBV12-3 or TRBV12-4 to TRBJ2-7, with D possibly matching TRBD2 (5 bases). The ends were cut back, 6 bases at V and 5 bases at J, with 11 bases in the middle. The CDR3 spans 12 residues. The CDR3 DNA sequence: TGTGCCAGCAGCCCGAGCGGTGACGAGCAGTACTTC. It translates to CASSPSGDEQYF.

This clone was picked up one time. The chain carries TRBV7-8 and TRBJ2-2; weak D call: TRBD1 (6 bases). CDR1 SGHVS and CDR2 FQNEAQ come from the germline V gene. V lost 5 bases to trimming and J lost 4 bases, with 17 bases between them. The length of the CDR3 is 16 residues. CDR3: CASSAKQGPFTGELFF. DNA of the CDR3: TGTGCCAGCAGCGCCAAACAGGGCCCCTTCACCGGGGAGCTGTTTTTT.

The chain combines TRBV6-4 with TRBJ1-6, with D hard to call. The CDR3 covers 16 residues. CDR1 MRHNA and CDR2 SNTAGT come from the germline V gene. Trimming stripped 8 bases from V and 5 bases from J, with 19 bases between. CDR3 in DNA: TGTGCCAGCTTGGAGGGAGGGAAAAGAGATAATTCACCCCTCCACTTT. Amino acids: CASLEGGKRDNSPLHF.

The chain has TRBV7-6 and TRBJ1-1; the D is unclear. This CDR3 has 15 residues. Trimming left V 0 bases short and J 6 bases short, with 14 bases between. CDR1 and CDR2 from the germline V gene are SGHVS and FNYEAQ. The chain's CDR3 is CASSLAPISGAEAFF. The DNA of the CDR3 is TGTGCCAGCAGCTTAGCGCCCATCAGCGGCGCTGAAGCTTTCTTT.

Here the CDR3 DNA reads TGTGCCAGCAGCTTAGGCGGACTTGGGATGGACAATGAGCAGTTCTTC. This sequence encodes CASSLGGLGMDNEQFF. The chain employs TRBV11-3 and TRBJ2-1, with TRBD2 as a possible D gene (5 bases). Per the germline V gene, CDR1 is SGHNT and CDR2 is YENEEA. There are 16 residues in the CDR3. Trimming took off 1 base at V and 5 bases at J, with 15 bases between the two ends.